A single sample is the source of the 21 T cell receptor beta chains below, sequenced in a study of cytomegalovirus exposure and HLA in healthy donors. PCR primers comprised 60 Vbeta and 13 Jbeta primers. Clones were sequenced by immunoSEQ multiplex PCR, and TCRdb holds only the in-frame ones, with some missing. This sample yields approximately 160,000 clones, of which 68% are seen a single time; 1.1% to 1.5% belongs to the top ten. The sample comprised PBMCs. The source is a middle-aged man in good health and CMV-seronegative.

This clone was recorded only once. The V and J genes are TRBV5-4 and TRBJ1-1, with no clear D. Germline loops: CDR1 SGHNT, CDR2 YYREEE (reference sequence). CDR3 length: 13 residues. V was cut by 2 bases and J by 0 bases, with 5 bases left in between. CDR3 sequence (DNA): TGTGCCAGCAGCTTTGACTTGAACACTGAAGCTTTCTTT. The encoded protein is CASSFDLNTEAFF.

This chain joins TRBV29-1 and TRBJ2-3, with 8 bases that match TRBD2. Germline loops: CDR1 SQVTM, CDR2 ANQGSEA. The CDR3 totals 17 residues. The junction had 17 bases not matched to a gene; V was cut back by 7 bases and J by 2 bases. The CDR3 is CSARGRASGRYTDTQYF. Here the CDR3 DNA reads TGCAGCGCCAGGGGAAGGGCTAGCGGGCGATACACAGATACGCAGTATTTT.

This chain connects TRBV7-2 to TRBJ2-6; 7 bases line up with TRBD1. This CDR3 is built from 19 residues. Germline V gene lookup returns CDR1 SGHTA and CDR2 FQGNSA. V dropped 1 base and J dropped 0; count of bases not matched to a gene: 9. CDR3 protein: CASSLVGTEPSSGANVLTF. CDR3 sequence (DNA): TGTGCCAGCAGCTTAGTGGGGACAGAACCCAGCTCTGGGGCCAACGTCCTGACTTTC.

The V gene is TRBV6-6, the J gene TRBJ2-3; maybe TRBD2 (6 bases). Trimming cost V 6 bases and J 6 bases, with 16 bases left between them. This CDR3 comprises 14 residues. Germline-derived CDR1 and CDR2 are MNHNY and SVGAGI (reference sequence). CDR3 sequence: CASSHLGTFDTQYF. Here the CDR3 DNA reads TGTGCCAGCAGCCACCTTGGGACTTTCGATACGCAGTATTTT.

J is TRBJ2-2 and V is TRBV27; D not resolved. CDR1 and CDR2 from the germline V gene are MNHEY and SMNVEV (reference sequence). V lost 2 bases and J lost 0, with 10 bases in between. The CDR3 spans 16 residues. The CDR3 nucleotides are TGTGCCAGCAGTTTAGTCGCAGGTTCGAACACCGGGGAGCTGTTTTTT. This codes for CASSLVAGSNTGELFF.

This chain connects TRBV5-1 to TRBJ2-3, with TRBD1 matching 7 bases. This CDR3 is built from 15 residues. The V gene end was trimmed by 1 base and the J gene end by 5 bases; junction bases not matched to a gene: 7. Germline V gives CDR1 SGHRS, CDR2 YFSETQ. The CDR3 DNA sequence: TGCGCCAGCAGCTTGATGGACAGGTCCGGAGATACGCAGTATTTT. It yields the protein CASSLMDRSGDTQYF.

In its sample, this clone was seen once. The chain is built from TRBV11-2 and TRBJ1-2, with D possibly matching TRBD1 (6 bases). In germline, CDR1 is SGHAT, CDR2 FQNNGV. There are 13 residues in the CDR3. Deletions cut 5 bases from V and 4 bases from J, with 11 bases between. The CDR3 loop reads CASSPGVSYGYTF. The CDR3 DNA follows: TGTGCCAGCAGCCCAGGGGTATCCTATGGCTACACCTTC.

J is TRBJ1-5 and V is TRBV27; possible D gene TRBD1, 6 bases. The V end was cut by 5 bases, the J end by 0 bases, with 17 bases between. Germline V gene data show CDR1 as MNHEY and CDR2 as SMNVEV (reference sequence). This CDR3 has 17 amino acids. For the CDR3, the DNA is TGTGCCAGCAGTCCACGGGCAGGGGAGAATAGCAATCAGCCCCAGCATTTT. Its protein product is CASSPRAGENSNQPQHF.

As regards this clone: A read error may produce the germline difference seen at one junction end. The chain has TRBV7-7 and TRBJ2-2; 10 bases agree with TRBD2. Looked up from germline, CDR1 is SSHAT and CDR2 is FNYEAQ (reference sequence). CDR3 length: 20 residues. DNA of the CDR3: TGTGCTAGCAGCTTAGCGGTTGTTGCTAGCGGGGGCCCCCACACCGGGGAGCTGTTTTTT. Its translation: CASSLAVVASGGPHTGELFF.

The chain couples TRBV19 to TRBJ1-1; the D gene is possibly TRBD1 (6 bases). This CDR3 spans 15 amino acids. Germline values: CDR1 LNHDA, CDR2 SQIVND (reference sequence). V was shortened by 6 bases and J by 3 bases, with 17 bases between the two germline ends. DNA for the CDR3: TGTGCCAGTAGCCCCAGGGGCGGTGGGGACACTGAAGCTTTCTTT. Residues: CASSPRGGGDTEAFF. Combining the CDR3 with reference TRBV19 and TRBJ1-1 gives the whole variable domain DGGITQSPKYLFRKEGQNVTLSCEQNLNHDAMYWYRQDPGQGLRLIYYSQIVNDFQKGDIAEGYSVSREKKESFPLTVTSAQKNPTAFYLCASSPRGGGDTEAFFGQGTRLTVV.

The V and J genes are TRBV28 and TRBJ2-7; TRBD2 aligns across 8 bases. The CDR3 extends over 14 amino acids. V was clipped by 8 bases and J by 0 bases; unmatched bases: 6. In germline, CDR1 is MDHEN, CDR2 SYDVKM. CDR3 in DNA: TGTGCCAGCCACTTAAGCGGGGGCTCCTACGAGCAGTACTTC. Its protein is CASHLSGGSYEQYF. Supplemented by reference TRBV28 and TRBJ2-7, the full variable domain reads DVKVTQSSRYLVKRTGEKVFLECVQDMDHENMFWYRQDPGLGLRLIYFSYDVKMKEKGDIPEGYSVSREKKERFSLILESASTNQTSMYLCASHLSGGSYEQYFGPGTRLTVT.

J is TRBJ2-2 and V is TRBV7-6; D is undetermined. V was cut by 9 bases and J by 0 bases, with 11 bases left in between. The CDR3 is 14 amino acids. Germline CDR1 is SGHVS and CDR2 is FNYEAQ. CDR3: CASGTNANTGELFF. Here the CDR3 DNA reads TGTGCCAGTGGAACTAACGCGAACACCGGGGAGCTGTTTTTT.

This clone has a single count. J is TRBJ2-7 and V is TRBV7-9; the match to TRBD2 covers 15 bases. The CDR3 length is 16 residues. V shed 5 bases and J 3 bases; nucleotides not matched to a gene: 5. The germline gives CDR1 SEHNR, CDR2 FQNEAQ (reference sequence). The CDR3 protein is CASSQRGLAGGYEQYF. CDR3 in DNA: TGTGCCAGCAGCCAGAGGGGACTAGCGGGAGGCTACGAGCAGTACTTC.

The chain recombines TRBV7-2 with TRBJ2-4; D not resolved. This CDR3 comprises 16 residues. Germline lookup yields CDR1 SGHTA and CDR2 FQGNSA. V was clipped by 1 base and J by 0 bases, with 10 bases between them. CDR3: CASSLEAGLAKNIQYF. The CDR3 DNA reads TGTGCCAGCAGCTTAGAGGCCGGGTTAGCCAAAAACATTCAGTACTTC.

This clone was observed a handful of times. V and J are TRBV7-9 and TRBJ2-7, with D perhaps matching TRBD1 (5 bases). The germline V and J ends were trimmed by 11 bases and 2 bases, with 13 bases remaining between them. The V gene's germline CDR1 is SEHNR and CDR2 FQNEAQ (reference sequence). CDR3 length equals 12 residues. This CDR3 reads CASGLQAYEQYF. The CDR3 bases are TGTGCCTCCGGGCTACAGGCCTACGAGCAGTACTTC. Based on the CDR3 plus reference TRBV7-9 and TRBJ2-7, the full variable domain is DTGVSQNPRHKITKRGQNVTFRCDPISEHNRLYWYRQTLGQGPEFLTYFQNEAQLEKSRLLSDRFSAERPKGSFSTLEIQRTEQGDSAMYLCASGLQAYEQYFGPGTRLTVT.

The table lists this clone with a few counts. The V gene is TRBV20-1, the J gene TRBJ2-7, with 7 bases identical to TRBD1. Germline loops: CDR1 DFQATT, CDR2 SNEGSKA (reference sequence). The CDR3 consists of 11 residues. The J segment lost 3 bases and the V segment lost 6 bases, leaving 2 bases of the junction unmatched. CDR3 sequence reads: CSAGTDYEQYF. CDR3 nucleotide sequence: TGCAGTGCCGGGACAGACTACGAGCAGTACTTC.

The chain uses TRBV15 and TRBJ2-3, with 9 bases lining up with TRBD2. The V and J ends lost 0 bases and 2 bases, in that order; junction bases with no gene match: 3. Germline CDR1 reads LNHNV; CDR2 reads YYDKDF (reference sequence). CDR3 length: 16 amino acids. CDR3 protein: CATSREPGLATDTQYF. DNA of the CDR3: TGTGCCACCAGCAGAGAACCGGGACTAGCCACAGATACGCAGTATTTT.

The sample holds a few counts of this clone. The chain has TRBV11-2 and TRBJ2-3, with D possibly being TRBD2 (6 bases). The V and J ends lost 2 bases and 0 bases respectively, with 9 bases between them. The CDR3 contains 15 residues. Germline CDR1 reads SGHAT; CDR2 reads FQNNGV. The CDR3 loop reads CASSLFGGSTDTQYF. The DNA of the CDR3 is TGTGCCAGCAGCTTATTTGGGGGGAGCACAGATACGCAGTATTTT.

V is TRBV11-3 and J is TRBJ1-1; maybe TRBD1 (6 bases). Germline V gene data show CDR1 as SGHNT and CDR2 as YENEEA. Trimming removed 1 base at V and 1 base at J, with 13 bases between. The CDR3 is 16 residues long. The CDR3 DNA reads TGTGCCAGCAGCTTAGTTGCCTCAGGGGAGAACACTGAAGCTTTCTTT. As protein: CASSLVASGENTEAFF. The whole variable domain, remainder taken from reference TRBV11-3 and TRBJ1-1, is EAGVVQSPRYKIIEKKQPVAFWCNPISGHNTLYWYLQNLGQGPELLIRYENEEAVDDSQLPKDRFSAERLKGVDSTLKIQPAELGDSAVYLCASSLVASGENTEAFFGQGTRLTVV.

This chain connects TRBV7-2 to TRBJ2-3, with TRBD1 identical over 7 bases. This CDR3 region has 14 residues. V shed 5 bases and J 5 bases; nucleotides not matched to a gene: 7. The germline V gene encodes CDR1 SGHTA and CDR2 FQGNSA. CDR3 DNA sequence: TGTGCCAGCAGCCTTCAGGGGGATCTAGATACGCAGTATTTT. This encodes CASSLQGDLDTQYF.

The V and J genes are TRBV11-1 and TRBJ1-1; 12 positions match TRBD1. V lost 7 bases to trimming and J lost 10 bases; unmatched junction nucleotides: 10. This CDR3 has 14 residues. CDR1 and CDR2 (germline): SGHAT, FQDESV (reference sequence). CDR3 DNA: TGTGCCAGCACCAACCGGGACAGGGGGCCGACAGCTTTCTTT. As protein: CASTNRDRGPTAFF.